The 32 T cell receptor beta chains reported below all come from one sample, sequenced in a study of T cell repertoires and Cas9 in healthy adults. The data were produced by immunoSEQ multiplex PCR, yet TCRdb's version contains in-frame clones alone and is incomplete. The repertoire holds tens of thousands of clones, with around 93% as singletons. The sample comprised CD4+ effector T cells (CD127+, CD25-, CD137-, CD154-) from PBMCs; culture status not recorded. Receptor source: a human donor in good health.

The sample holds one count of this clone. The conserved phenylalanine or tryptophan normally closing the CDR3 is absent here, so this likely arose from a read error. No DNA is shown, since the ends of the CDR3 on it are uncertain; the CDR3 is the one TCRdb lists. This chain uses TRBV4-2 with TRBJ1-2. The CDR3 contains 11 residues when both ends are counted. The V gene's germline CDR1 is LGHNA and CDR2 YNFKEQ. CDR3 in amino acids: CASSQDVGGTL.

This chain links TRBV19 with TRBJ1-2, with a weak D call TRBD1 (5 bases). The germline V gene encodes CDR1 LNHDA and CDR2 SQIVND (reference sequence). This CDR3 has 16 amino acids. Trimming shortened V by 3 bases and J by 0 bases, and 14 bases separated the two germline ends. The CDR3 spells CASSIGQGRANYGYTF. CDR3 sequence (DNA): TGTGCCAGTAGTATTGGGCAGGGTCGAGCTAACTATGGCTACACCTTC.

The chain has TRBV6-1 and TRBJ2-7; 7 bases match TRBD1. CDR1 is MNHNS and CDR2 is SASEGT in the germline V gene. The length of the CDR3 is 14 residues. The ends lost 6 bases at V and 2 bases at J; junction bases unmatched: 7. This CDR3 reads CASRPPGQTYEQYF. CDR3 nucleotides: TGTGCCAGCAGGCCACCGGGACAGACCTACGAGCAGTACTTC.

The genes are TRBV11-1 and TRBJ1-5; D is unclear. The CDR3 has 14 amino acids. From germline, CDR1 is SGHAT and CDR2 FQDESV (reference sequence). The ends were cut back, 5 bases at V and 5 bases at J, with 13 bases in the middle. The chain's CDR3 is CASSGRPRDQPQHF. The DNA for the CDR3 is TGTGCCAGCAGCGGCCGACCGAGGGATCAGCCCCAGCATTTT.

The rearrangement joins TRBV7-2 to TRBJ2-5; 7 bases agree with TRBD1. The CDR3 extends over 13 amino acids. The germline gives CDR1 SGHTA, CDR2 FQGNSA. The junction had 1 base not matched to a gene; V was cut back by 2 bases and J by 4 bases. Written as DNA, the CDR3 is TGTGCCAGCAGCTTACAGGGGGTAGAGACCCAGTACTTC. Protein sequence: CASSLQGVETQYF.

The count of this clone is one. The rearrangement links TRBV18 to TRBJ1-1; D uncertain. Per the germline V gene, CDR1 is KGHSH and CDR2 is LQKENI. V shed 3 bases and J shed 0 bases, with 14 bases lying between them. The length of the CDR3 is 16 residues. The CDR3 DNA is TGTGCCAGCTCACCCAGCTCTACGGAAGTGAACACTGAAGCTTTCTTT. This codes for CASSPSSTEVNTEAFF.

This chain uses TRBV7-2 with TRBJ2-5, with D unclear. Germline CDR1 and CDR2: SGHTA and FQGNSA. V lost 3 bases and J 3 bases, leaving 5 bases between the germline ends. The CDR3 runs to 12 residues. CDR3 nucleotide sequence: TGTGCCAGCAGCTTTTTCAAAGAGACCCAGTACTTC. This encodes CASSFFKETQYF.

J is TRBJ2-5 and V is TRBV5-4, with a weak D call TRBD2 (6 bases). The germline V and J ends were trimmed by 0 bases and 1 base, with 7 bases remaining between them. Germline V gives CDR1 SGHNT, CDR2 YYREEE (reference sequence). This CDR3 has 14 amino acids. The DNA of the CDR3 is TGTGCCAGCAGCTTGGTGGGGGGCCAAGAGACCCAGTACTTC. It translates to CASSLVGGQETQYF.

The chain combines TRBV7-2 with TRBJ2-5, with 11 bases identical to TRBD2. Trimming took 5 bases from V and 10 from J; bases not matched to a gene: 9. The length of the CDR3 is 14 residues. Germline values: CDR1 SGHTA, CDR2 FQGNSA. CDR3 residues: CASSLLNSGRVQYF. CDR3 sequence (DNA): TGTGCCAGCAGCCTGCTAAATAGCGGGAGGGTCCAGTACTTC.

The J gene is TRBJ1-2, the V gene TRBV27, with 7 nucleotides matching TRBD1. Looked up from germline, CDR1 is MNHEY and CDR2 is SMNVEV (reference sequence). J lost 0 bases, V lost 5 bases, and 3 bases had no gene match. The CDR3 covers 14 residues. The CDR3 spells CASSRTGANYGYTF. DNA for the CDR3: TGTGCCAGCAGTAGGACAGGAGCTAACTATGGCTACACCTTC.

CDR3 amino acids: CSVTGAGANEQFF. CDR3 DNA: TGCAGCGTTACGGGGGCGGGGGCCAATGAGCAGTTCTTC. This sequence joins TRBV29-1 and TRBJ2-1; D is perhaps TRBD2 (7 bases). CDR3 length: 13 residues. V dropped 5 bases and J dropped 6 bases, with 14 bases sitting between them. Per germline, CDR1 SQVTM and CDR2 ANQGSEA.

The chain is built from TRBV7-3 and TRBJ2-1; D uncertain. V gave up 6 bases and J gave up 5 bases, with 11 bases separating them. Germline V gene sequence: CDR1 SGHTA, CDR2 FQGTGA. The CDR3 runs 13 residues. The DNA for the CDR3 is TGTGCCAGCAGTCCATCGGTGGACAATGAGCAGTTCTTC. Amino acids: CASSPSVDNEQFF.

The rearrangement joins TRBV11-2 to TRBJ1-1; D remains unclear. This CDR3 comprises 18 residues. Trimming pared 7 bases from V and 1 base from J, leaving 25 bases between. Germline assignment: CDR1 SGHAT and CDR2 FQNNGV. The chain's CDR3 is CASTSIFQMIKQNTEAFF. CDR3 nucleotide sequence: TGTGCCAGCACCTCGATATTCCAAATGATAAAACAGAACACTGAAGCTTTCTTT.

This clone appeared a few times. The V gene is TRBV9, the J gene TRBJ1-3, with D possibly being TRBD1 (5 bases). The germline V and J ends were trimmed by 0 bases and 4 bases, with 11 bases remaining between them. Looked up from germline, CDR1 is SGDLS and CDR2 is YYNGEE. The CDR3 consists of 15 residues. The CDR3 bases are TGTGCCAGCAGCGTAGAACGGGGGAACGGAAACACCATATATTTT. This encodes CASSVERGNGNTIYF.

V and J are TRBV4-2 and TRBJ2-5; TRBD2 aligns across 7 bases. Germline V gene sequence: CDR1 LGHNA, CDR2 YNFKEQ. V trimming: 0 bases; J trimming: 5 bases; junction bases outside the gene matches: 12. The length of the CDR3 is 17 residues. The CDR3 loop reads CASSQDGSRTRGETQYF. In nucleotides, the CDR3 is TGTGCCAGCAGCCAAGACGGATCGAGGACTAGGGGTGAGACCCAGTACTTC.

V gene TRBV28 combines with J gene TRBJ1-5, with D uncertain. Trimming pared 5 bases from V and 7 bases from J, leaving 12 bases between. The CDR3 extends over 13 amino acids. Per germline, CDR1 MDHEN and CDR2 SYDVKM. The CDR3 nucleotides read TGTGCCAGCAGTCTTCCGGGGTTGCAGCCCCAGCATTTT. Translating gives CASSLPGLQPQHF.

The V gene is TRBV4-2, the J gene TRBJ1-2; weak D call: TRBD1 (5 bases). Germline CDR1 LGHNA, CDR2 YNFKEQ. Trimming pared 1 base from V and 8 bases from J, leaving 20 bases between. This CDR3 is built from 16 residues. CDR3 nucleotides: TGTGCCAGCAGCCAAGCCCCCACAGGAGTCCTCGGAGGCTACACCTTC. This codes for CASSQAPTGVLGGYTF.

The chain links TRBV18 to TRBJ2-1; D might be TRBD2 (6 bases). The V end lost 1 base, the J end lost 7 bases, and 17 bases lay between the germline ends. The V gene's germline CDR1 is KGHSH and CDR2 LQKENI. This CDR3 has 16 amino acids. The CDR3 DNA follows: TGTGCCAGCTCACCACGGCGGGGTGACCTCGGGAATGAGCAGTTCTTC. Amino acid sequence: CASSPRRGDLGNEQFF.

The rearrangement links TRBV18 to TRBJ1-2; D is uncertain. The germline V and J ends were trimmed by 2 bases and 3 bases, with 7 bases remaining between them. The V gene's germline CDR1 is KGHSH and CDR2 LQKENI. The CDR3 loop spans 13 amino acids. This CDR3 reads CASSPDPDYGYTF. DNA of the CDR3: TGTGCCAGCTCACCAGATCCAGACTATGGCTACACCTTC.

The V call is TRBV4-3, the J call TRBJ2-4; the match to TRBD1 covers 8 bases. The V segment lost 0 bases and the J segment 15 bases; nucleotides outside the gene matches: 7. The CDR3 has 13 residues. Per germline, CDR1 LGHNA and CDR2 YSLEER. CDR3 in amino acids: CASSQESDRATYF. Here the CDR3 DNA reads TGCGCCAGCAGCCAAGAATCGGACAGGGCGACGTACTTC.

This clone was seen once. The chain couples TRBV7-9 to TRBJ1-4; D is possibly TRBD1 (5 bases). The CDR3 has 19 residues. From germline, CDR1 is SEHNR and CDR2 FQNEAQ (reference sequence). The V end was cut by 5 bases, the J end by 8 bases, with 30 bases between. This CDR3 reads CASSTFVGLMTDRGEKLFF. The CDR3 coding sequence is TGTGCCAGCAGCACATTCGTGGGGCTGATGACGGACCGAGGGGAAAAACTGTTTTTT.

CDR3 nucleotide sequence: TGTGCCTGGAGTATGGACGAGAGCACTGAAGCTTTCTTT. Its translation: CAWSMDESTEAFF. This chain joins TRBV30 and TRBJ1-1; D is uncertain. The CDR3 length is 13 residues. Trimming cost V 2 bases and J 4 bases, with 11 bases left between them. The germline V gene has CDR1 GTSNPN and CDR2 SVGIG (reference sequence).

The rearrangement uses TRBV5-1 and TRBJ1-2; D might be TRBD1 (6 bases). Germline CDR1 SGHRS, CDR2 YFSETQ. V dropped 4 bases and J dropped 6 bases, with 19 bases sitting between them. The CDR3 sequence is 15 residues long. The DNA for the CDR3 is TGCGCCAGCAGCCCTTATAACGGGGGGCAAGATGGCTACACCTTC. It yields the protein CASSPYNGGQDGYTF.

This clone was seen once. The V and J genes are TRBV7-9 and TRBJ2-5; D uncertain. From germline, CDR1 is SEHNR and CDR2 FQNEAQ (reference sequence). The V end was cut by 1 base, the J end by 2 bases, with 14 bases between. This CDR3 is 16 amino acids long. CDR3 nucleotides: TGTGCCAGCAGCTTAGGTTTCTCTGTGGGACAAGAGACCCAGTACTTC. Protein: CASSLGFSVGQETQYF. Based on the CDR3 plus reference TRBV7-9 and TRBJ2-5, the full variable domain is DTGVSQNPRHKITKRGQNVTFRCDPISEHNRLYWYRQTLGQGPEFLTYFQNEAQLEKSRLLSDRFSAERPKGSFSTLEIQRTEQGDSAMYLCASSLGFSVGQETQYFGPGTRLLVL.

This clone appeared once. The rearrangement joins TRBV5-1 to TRBJ2-3; 11 nucleotides line up with TRBD2. Germline V gene lookup returns CDR1 SGHRS and CDR2 YFSETQ. The CDR3 loop spans 17 amino acids. J was trimmed by 0 bases and V by 2 bases; bases with no gene match: 5. The CDR3: CASSFLAGGLSTDTQYF. The CDR3 region has the DNA TGCGCCAGCAGCTTTTTAGCGGGGGGGCTCAGCACAGATACGCAGTATTTT. The whole variable domain, remainder taken from reference TRBV5-1 and TRBJ2-3, is KAGVTQTPRYLIKTRGQQVTLSCSPISGHRSVSWYQQTPGQGLQFLFEYFSETQRNKGNFPGRFSGRQFSNSRSEMNVSTLELGDSALYLCASSFLAGGLSTDTQYFGPGTRLTVL.

The CDR3 spells CASSVGTSGVYEQYF. DNA of the CDR3: TGTGCCAGCAGTGTGGGGACTAGCGGGGTCTACGAGCAGTACTTC. The chain couples TRBV6-1 to TRBJ2-7; 13 bases are shared with TRBD2. The V gene's germline CDR1 is MNHNS and CDR2 SASEGT. V lost 4 bases to trimming and J lost 3 bases; unmatched junction nucleotides: 3. This CDR3 is built from 15 residues.

The chain couples TRBV19 to TRBJ2-1; TRBD1 might be the D (6 bases). This CDR3 is built from 19 residues. Trimming removed 3 bases at V and 0 bases at J, with 21 bases between. In germline, CDR1 is LNHDA, CDR2 SQIVND (reference sequence). CDR3 residues: CASSIPGTQKKLSYNEQFF. For the CDR3, the DNA is TGTGCCAGTAGTATCCCCGGGACACAAAAAAAGCTCTCCTACAATGAGCAGTTCTTC.

The chain is built from TRBV13 and TRBJ1-6; D is unclear. CDR1 is PRHDT and CDR2 is FYEKMQ in the germline V gene (reference sequence). This CDR3 is built from 18 residues. The ends were cut back, 2 bases at V and 7 bases at J, with 21 bases in the middle. The CDR3 spells CASSLSLGQRKRNSPLHF. The CDR3 DNA is TGTGCCAGCAGCTTATCCTTAGGTCAGAGGAAAAGGAATTCACCCCTCCACTTT.

The genes are TRBV18 and TRBJ2-1, with 8 nucleotides matching TRBD2. Germline V lookup: CDR1 KGHSH, CDR2 LQKENI. Trimming removed 3 bases from V and 4 bases from J; junction bases left unmatched: 5. There are 15 residues in the CDR3. CDR3 residues: CASSPVTSGYNEQFF. Written as DNA, the CDR3 is TGTGCCAGCTCACCGGTCACTAGCGGTTACAATGAGCAGTTCTTC.

In regard to this clone: This same CDR3 is encoded by further DNA sequences in the sample. The rearrangement links TRBV7-2 to TRBJ1-5; 8 bases agree with TRBD1. The germline V gene encodes CDR1 SGHTA and CDR2 FQGNSA. V gave up 2 bases and J gave up 5 bases; unmatched junction bases: 2. CDR3 size: 14 residues. The chain's CDR3 is CASSLSRGHQPQHF. The CDR3 DNA follows: TGTGCCAGCAGCTTAAGCAGGGGGCATCAGCCCCAGCATTTT.

In regard to this clone: One junction end does not reproduce the germline sequence, and a read error may be involved. Other DNA sequences in the sample encode the same CDR3. This chain links TRBV19 with TRBJ2-7; no clear D. From germline, CDR1 is LNHDA and CDR2 SQIVND (reference sequence). This CDR3 is built from 15 residues. The CDR3 coding sequence is TGTGCCAGCAGTATGTCCGGGCAGGCCTTCTACGAGCAGTACTTC. This gives the protein CASSMSGQAFYEQYF. Drawing the rest from reference TRBV19 and TRBJ2-7, the complete variable domain is DGGITQSPKYLFRKEGQNVTLSCEQNLNHDAMYWYRQDPGQGLRLIYYSQIVNDFQKGDIAEGYSVSREKKESFPLTVTSAQKNPTAFYLCASSMSGQAFYEQYFGPGTRLTVT.

This chain connects TRBV7-3 to TRBJ2-1; 10 bases map to TRBD2. The V gene end was trimmed by 3 bases and the J gene end by 7 bases; junction bases not matched to a gene: 9. The CDR3 runs to 16 residues. Germline loops: CDR1 SGHTA, CDR2 FQGTGA. The CDR3 protein is CASSLWASGRDNEQFF. The CDR3 DNA follows: TGTGCCAGCAGCTTGTGGGCTAGCGGGAGAGATAATGAGCAGTTCTTC.